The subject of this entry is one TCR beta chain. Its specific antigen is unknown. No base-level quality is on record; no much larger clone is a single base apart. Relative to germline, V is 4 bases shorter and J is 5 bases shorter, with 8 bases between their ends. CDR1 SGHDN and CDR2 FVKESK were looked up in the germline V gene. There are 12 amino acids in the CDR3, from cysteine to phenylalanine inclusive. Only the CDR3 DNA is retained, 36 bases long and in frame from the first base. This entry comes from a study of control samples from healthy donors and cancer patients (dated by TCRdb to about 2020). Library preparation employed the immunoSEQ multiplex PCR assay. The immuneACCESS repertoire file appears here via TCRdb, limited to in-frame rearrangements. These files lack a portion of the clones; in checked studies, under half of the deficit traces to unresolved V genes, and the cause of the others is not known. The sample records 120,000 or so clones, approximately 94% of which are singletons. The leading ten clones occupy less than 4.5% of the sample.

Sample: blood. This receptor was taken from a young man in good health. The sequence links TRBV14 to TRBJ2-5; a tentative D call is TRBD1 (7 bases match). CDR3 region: CASSPGGETQYF. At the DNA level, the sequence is TGTGCCAGCAGCCCAGGGGGGGAGACCCAGTACTTC. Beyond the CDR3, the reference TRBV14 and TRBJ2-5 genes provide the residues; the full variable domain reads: EAGVTQFPSHSVIEKGQTVTLRCDPISGHDNLYWYRRVMGKEIKFLLHFVKESKQDESGMPNNRFLAERTGGTYSTLKVQPAELEDSGVYFCASSPGGETQYFGPGTRLLVL.